Below, 25 T cell receptor beta chains from the same sample are listed, as sequenced in a study of T cell changes during pregnancy in multiple sclerosis. Here immunoSEQ multiplex PCR was the method, and the copy in TCRdb shows in-frame clones only, minus some. The sample has tens of thousands of clones, approximately 95% seen once. Here the sequenced sample was CD4+ T cells from peripheral blood mononuclear cells, taken in the first trimester of pregnancy. The receptors here all came from a female donor with multiple sclerosis, enrolled in a pregnancy study.

V usage is TRBV10-3 and J usage is TRBJ1-1; TRBD1 agrees at 8 bases. V was pared by 6 bases and J by 3 bases, with 0 bases of the junction left unmatched. This CDR3 has 12 amino acids. From germline, CDR1 is ENHRY and CDR2 SYGVKD. Here the CDR3 reads CAIRGQDTEAFF. Written as DNA, the CDR3 is TGTGCCATCAGGGGACAGGACACTGAAGCTTTCTTT.

This chain uses TRBV10-3 with TRBJ2-5; TRBD2 is a possible D gene (5 bases). Deletions cut 2 bases from V and 0 bases from J, with 10 bases between. The germline V gene encodes CDR1 ENHRY and CDR2 SYGVKD. This CDR3 contains 15 residues. The CDR3 here is CAISENPGYQETQYF. The CDR3 coding sequence is TGTGCCATCAGTGAGAATCCGGGATACCAAGAGACCCAGTACTTC.

This clone was observed once. J is TRBJ1-6 and V is TRBV2, with no clear D. This CDR3 comprises 14 residues. Trimming removed 7 bases at V and 7 bases at J, with 14 bases between. CDR1 and CDR2 from the germline V gene are SNHLY and FYNNEI. CDR3 DNA: TGTGCCAGCAAGAGGACTTATCCCAATTCACCCCTCCACTTT. It specifies CASKRTYPNSPLHF.

This chain connects TRBV6-1 to TRBJ1-5; D remains unclear. Looked up from germline, CDR1 is MNHNS and CDR2 is SASEGT. Trimming left V 4 bases short and J 2 bases short, with 9 bases between. This CDR3 has 14 residues. The CDR3 spells CASSAPRGNQPQHF. The CDR3 nucleotides are TGTGCCAGCAGTGCCCCTCGGGGCAATCAGCCCCAGCATTTT.

This chain links TRBV4-1 with TRBJ2-3, with D unclear. Germline V gene sequence: CDR1 MGHRA, CDR2 YSYEKL. This CDR3 comprises 14 residues. V was trimmed by 3 bases and J by 6 bases, leaving 13 bases between them. CDR3 DNA sequence: TGCGCCAGCAGCCAGCTGGGCACCTTTGATACGCAGTATTTT. As protein: CASSQLGTFDTQYF.

V is TRBV30 and J is TRBJ2-5; TRBD1 matches 11 bases. Trimming at V came to 5 bases and at J to 5 bases, leaving 4 bases not matched to a gene. Germline assignment: CDR1 GTSNPN and CDR2 SVGIG (reference sequence). The CDR3 length is 13 residues. The CDR3 reads CAWGTGGRETQYF. CDR3 sequence (DNA): TGTGCCTGGGGGACAGGGGGGAGGGAGACCCAGTACTTC. The full variable domain, with the rest looked up from reference TRBV30 and TRBJ2-5, is SQTIHQWPATLVQPVGSPLSLECTVEGTSNPNLYWYRQAAGRGLQLLFYSVGIGQISSEVPQNLSASRPQDRQFILSSKKLLLSDSGFYLCAWGTGGRETQYFGPGTRLLVL.

This chain uses TRBV19 with TRBJ1-1, with unresolved D. Looked up from germline, CDR1 is LNHDA and CDR2 is SQIVND (reference sequence). The CDR3 is 13 residues long. V was shortened by 9 bases and J by 6 bases, with 17 bases between the two germline ends. CDR3 bases: TGTGCCAGCAGCTACCAGATGAGGGCTGAAGCTTTCTTT. Amino acids: CASSYQMRAEAFF.

The CDR3 sequence is CASSKSSLPF. CDR3 coding DNA: TGTGCCAGCAGCAAGTCGTCCCTCCCGTTC. V gene TRBV21-1 combines with J gene TRBJ2-7; the table gives TRBD2 as D, unverified against the DNA. TRBV21-1 is classified as a pseudogene. CDR3 size: 10 residues.

The gene calls are TRBV11-2 and TRBJ2-3, with 10 bases aligning to TRBD2. V gave up 5 bases and J gave up 5 bases; unmatched junction bases: 7. Per germline, CDR1 SGHAT and CDR2 FQNNGV. The CDR3 totals 15 residues. The CDR3 loop is CASSPIAGGKDTQYF. As DNA, the CDR3 is TGTGCCAGCAGCCCAATAGCGGGGGGCAAAGATACGCAGTATTTT. Full variable domain (missing parts from reference TRBV11-2 and TRBJ2-3): EAGVAQSPRYKIIEKRQSVAFWCNPISGHATLYWYQQILGQGPKLLIQFQNNGVVDDSQLPKDRFSAERLKGVDSTLKIQPAKLEDSAVYLCASSPIAGGKDTQYFGPGTRLTVL.

V and J are TRBV20-1 and TRBJ2-5; a weak D match, TRBD2 (6 bases). V shed 7 bases and J shed 4 bases, with 10 bases lying between them. Germline CDR1 is DFQATT and CDR2 is SNEGSKA (reference sequence). The CDR3 runs to 11 residues. The chain's CDR3 is CSGDFRETQYF. Written as DNA, the CDR3 is TGCAGTGGGGACTTCCGAGAGACCCAGTACTTC.

The rearrangement joins TRBV19 to TRBJ1-1, with a tentative D call TRBD1 (5 bases). The CDR3 runs 17 residues. Germline V gene data show CDR1 as LNHDA and CDR2 as SQIVND (reference sequence). V was clipped by 3 bases and J by 5 bases, with 22 bases between them. This chain's CDR3 is CASSISPDTEKATEAFF. CDR3 nucleotide sequence: TGTGCCAGTAGTATTTCTCCGGACACGGAGAAGGCGACTGAAGCTTTCTTT.

The chain couples TRBV12-5 to TRBJ2-5; 12 positions match TRBD2. V was pared by 7 bases and J by 0 bases, with 6 bases of the junction left unmatched. The CDR3 length is 16 residues. Looked up from germline, CDR1 is LGHNT and CDR2 is FRNRAP. The CDR3, as DNA: TGTGCTAGTGCCCTTACTAGCGGGGGGTACCAAGAGACCCAGTACTTC. This encodes CASALTSGGYQETQYF.

The chain joins TRBV5-1 to TRBJ2-3; tentative D call: TRBD2 (6 bases). The CDR3 length is 15 residues. The V gene's germline CDR1 is SGHRS and CDR2 YFSETQ. Trimming shortened V by 4 bases and J by 5 bases, and 17 bases separated the two germline ends. CDR3 sequence: CASSIGGFRGDTQYF. The DNA of the CDR3 is TGCGCCAGCAGCATCGGGGGTTTCAGAGGAGATACGCAGTATTTT.

The chain combines TRBV7-8 with TRBJ2-3; 9 bases line up with TRBD1. Germline V lookup: CDR1 SGHVS, CDR2 FQNEAQ. V was pared by 4 bases and J by 6 bases, with 8 bases of the junction left unmatched. CDR3 length: 15 amino acids. The CDR3 loop reads CASSSRTGESDTQYF. DNA for the CDR3: TGTGCCAGCAGCTCACGGACAGGGGAGTCGGATACGCAGTATTTT.

The V and J genes are TRBV29-1 and TRBJ1-2; a possible D gene is TRBD1 (6 bases). Between the trimmed V and J ends, which lost 6 bases and 6 bases, there was a span of 11 bases. The length of the CDR3 is 11 residues. In germline, CDR1 is SQVTM, CDR2 ANQGSEA. CDR3 DNA sequence: TGCAGCGTGGACAGACATGATGGCTACACCTTC. Amino acids: CSVDRHDGYTF.

The V gene is TRBV9, the J gene TRBJ2-7; 7 bases map to TRBD2. CDR3 length: 14 residues. The ends lost 3 bases at V and 5 bases at J; junction bases unmatched: 8. The germline CDR1 and CDR2 sequences are SGDLS and YYNGEE. CDR3 sequence reads: CASSEAGSGNEQYF. CDR3 in DNA: TGTGCCAGCAGCGAAGCGGGGTCGGGCAACGAGCAGTACTTC. Full variable domain (missing parts from reference TRBV9 and TRBJ2-7): DSGVTQTPKHLITATGQRVTLRCSPRSGDLSVYWYQQSLDQGLQFLIQYYNGEERAKGNILERFSAQQFPDLHSELNLSSLELGDSALYFCASSEAGSGNEQYFGPGTRLTVT.

This chain connects TRBV5-8 to TRBJ1-5, with 9 bases matching TRBD1. V was pared by 4 bases and J by 6 bases, with 2 bases of the junction left unmatched. The germline V gene has CDR1 SGHTS and CDR2 YDEGEE. The CDR3 sequence is 13 residues long. The CDR3 protein is CASSRDRVQPQHF. The CDR3 nucleotides read TGTGCCAGCAGCCGGGACAGGGTTCAGCCCCAGCATTTT.

The chain uses TRBV5-5 and TRBJ2-1; 13 nucleotides align to TRBD2. Trimming cost V 4 bases and J 5 bases; bases outside gene matches: 9. Germline V gene data show CDR1 as SGHKS and CDR2 as YYEKEE (reference sequence). The CDR3 runs 17 residues. The CDR3 DNA sequence: TGTGCCAGCAGCGGAATGGGACTAGCGGGGACCGACAATGAGCAGTTCTTC. As protein: CASSGMGLAGTDNEQFF.

The V call is TRBV11-3, the J call TRBJ2-1; TRBD1 matches at 8 bases. Germline CDR1 reads SGHNT; CDR2 reads YENEEA. Unmatched junction bases numbered 7, after V lost 3 bases and J lost 12 bases. The CDR3 contains 13 residues. The CDR3 is CASSFDRDRPQFF. The CDR3 region has the DNA TGTGCCAGCAGCTTCGATCGGGACAGGCCGCAGTTCTTC.

This chain connects TRBV5-4 to TRBJ2-5; 11 nucleotides match TRBD2. V trimming: 0 bases; J trimming: 7 bases; junction bases outside the gene matches: 11. CDR1 SGHNT and CDR2 YYREEE come from the germline V gene (reference sequence). CDR3 length: 17 amino acids. CDR3 coding DNA: TGTGCCAGCAGCTTGGGGGGTAGCGGGGGGGGATCAGGGACCCAGTACTTC. Protein sequence: CASSLGGSGGGSGTQYF.

The chain joins TRBV10-3 to TRBJ1-2, with 10 bases that match TRBD1. V was pared by 6 bases and J by 4 bases, with 2 bases of the junction left unmatched. This CDR3 is built from 13 residues. CDR1 is ENHRY, CDR2 SYGVKD, per germline. CDR3 nucleotide sequence: TGTGCCATCAGGGGGGACAGGGGCTATGGCTACACCTTC. Encoded protein: CAIRGDRGYGYTF.

J is TRBJ2-5 and V is TRBV5-5, with a weak D call TRBD2 (6 bases). The germline V gene encodes CDR1 SGHKS and CDR2 YYEKEE (reference sequence). The CDR3 is 19 residues long. Between the trimmed V and J ends, which lost 4 bases and 0 bases, there was a span of 25 bases. The CDR3 sequence is CASSGGNYGAGRYQETQYF. The CDR3 DNA follows: TGTGCCAGCAGCGGGGGGAATTATGGGGCAGGGAGGTACCAAGAGACCCAGTACTTC.

The chain links TRBV6-4 to TRBJ2-1; 10 bases fit TRBD2. The J segment lost 6 bases and the V segment lost 2 bases, leaving 7 bases of the junction unmatched. The CDR3 length is 16 residues. Per the germline V gene, CDR1 is MRHNA and CDR2 is SNTAGT. The CDR3 nucleotides are TGTGCCAGCAGTGACCGACTAGCGGGCGGGCCCAATGAGCAGTTCTTC. Its protein is CASSDRLAGGPNEQFF.

Points on this clone: One junction end disagrees with the germline gene, perhaps due to a read error. The CDR3 here is CAIRREKRMNF. CDR3 sequence (DNA): TGTGCCATCAGGAGGGAGAAGAGGATGAACTTC. The V gene is TRBV10-3, the J gene TRBJ1-2; D remains unclear. This CDR3 region has 11 residues. Looked up from germline, CDR1 is ENHRY and CDR2 is SYGVKD.

The chain couples TRBV5-1 to TRBJ2-5; 10 bases agree with TRBD1. After removal of 3 bases from V and 5 bases from J, the junction contained 7 bases not matched to a gene. The CDR3 is made up of 15 amino acids. Germline V gene data show CDR1 as SGHRS and CDR2 as YFSETQ. The CDR3 is CASSWGQGPRETQYF. For the CDR3, the DNA is TGCGCCAGCAGCTGGGGACAGGGGCCCCGGGAGACCCAGTACTTC.